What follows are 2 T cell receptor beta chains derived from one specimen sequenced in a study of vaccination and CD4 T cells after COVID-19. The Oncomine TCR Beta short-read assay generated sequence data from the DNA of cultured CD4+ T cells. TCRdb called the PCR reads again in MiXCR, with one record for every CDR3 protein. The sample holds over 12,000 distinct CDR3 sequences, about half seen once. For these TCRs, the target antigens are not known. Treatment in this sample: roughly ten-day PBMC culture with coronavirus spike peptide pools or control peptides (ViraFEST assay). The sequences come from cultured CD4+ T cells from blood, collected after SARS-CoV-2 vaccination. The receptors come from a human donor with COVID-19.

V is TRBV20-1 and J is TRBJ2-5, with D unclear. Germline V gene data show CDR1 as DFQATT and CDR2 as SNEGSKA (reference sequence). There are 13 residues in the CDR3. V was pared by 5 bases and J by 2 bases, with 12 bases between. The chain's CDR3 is CSAVAGGQETQYF. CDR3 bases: TGCAGTGCTGTAGCCGGTGGTCAAGAGACCCAGTACTTC.

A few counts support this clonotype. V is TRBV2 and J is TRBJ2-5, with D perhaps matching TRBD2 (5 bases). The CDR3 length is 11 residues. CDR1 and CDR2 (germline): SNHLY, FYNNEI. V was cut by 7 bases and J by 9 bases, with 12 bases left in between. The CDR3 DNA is TGTGCCAGCACCCTGAGCGGAGCCCAGTACTTC. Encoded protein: CASTLSGAQYF.